One and the same sample provided the 18 T cell receptor beta chains below, sequenced in a study of blood T cell repertoires in COVID-19. Sequenced by immunoSEQ multiplex PCR; TCRdb stores in-frame clones only, minus some. The sample lists approximately 190,000 clones, roughly 80% occurring once. Sequencing was performed on peripheral blood. The receptors stem from a man between 25 and 39 years old with active or convalescent COVID-19.

The genes are TRBV30 and TRBJ1-5; 8 bases fit TRBD1. The CDR3 runs to 17 residues. Unmatched junction bases numbered 11, after V lost 2 bases and J lost 2 bases. CDR1 and CDR2 (germline): GTSNPN, SVGIG (reference sequence). In DNA form, the CDR3 reads TGTGCCTGGAGTACCCCCCCGACAGGGGTGGGCAATCAGCCCCAGCATTTT. Amino acid sequence: CAWSTPPTGVGNQPQHF.

The chain joins TRBV7-9 to TRBJ1-2; no definite D call. The germline gives CDR1 SEHNR, CDR2 FQNEAQ (reference sequence). V lost 1 base and J lost 6, with 9 bases in between. The CDR3 covers 13 residues. The CDR3 region has the DNA TGTGCCAGCAGCTTAGTCCAGGTCCATGGCTACACCTTC. This sequence encodes CASSLVQVHGYTF.

The V gene is TRBV6-1, the J gene TRBJ1-4; no firm D call. This CDR3 region has 17 residues. The germline V gene encodes CDR1 MNHNS and CDR2 SASEGT. Trimming removed 0 bases at V and 3 bases at J, with 14 bases between. For the CDR3, the DNA is TGTGCCAGCAGTGAAGCGCCGGTCTCATTTTCTAATGAAAAACTGTTTTTT. Translation gives CASSEAPVSFSNEKLFF.

This clone was picked up one time. J is TRBJ1-1 and V is TRBV15; 7 bases agree with TRBD1. CDR1 is LNHNV and CDR2 is YYDKDF in the germline V gene (reference sequence). The CDR3 has 16 residues. With 1 base clipped from V and 2 bases from J, the junction kept 7 bases outside the gene matches. The CDR3 nucleotides are TGTGCCACCAGCAGAGCGACAGGGACGGTTAACACTGAAGCTTTCTTT. This encodes CATSRATGTVNTEAFF.

This clone has a handful of counts. The chain carries TRBV5-1 and TRBJ2-2; TRBD1 agrees at 7 bases. V shed 9 bases, J shed 5 bases, and the junction held 7 bases outside the gene matches. This CDR3 has 13 amino acids. CDR1 and CDR2 (germline): SGHRS, YFSETQ. The CDR3 DNA reads TGCGCCACTTCCGGGACAGCAACCGGGGAGCTGTTTTTT. Residues: CATSGTATGELFF.

J is TRBJ2-7 and V is TRBV3-1 (or the pseudogene TRBV3-2); D perhaps matches TRBD2 (5 bases). Germline V gene sequence: CDR1 LGHDT, CDR2 YNNKEL (reference sequence). V was clipped by 3 bases and J by 0 bases, with 6 bases between them. The CDR3 runs 13 residues. The CDR3 DNA follows: TGTGCCAGCAGCCAGGGAGACTCCTACGAGCAGTACTTC. Residues: CASSQGDSYEQYF.

The chain joins TRBV7-9 to TRBJ2-3, with D possibly matching TRBD2 (6 bases). The CDR3 is made up of 13 amino acids. Germline loops: CDR1 SEHNR, CDR2 FQNEAQ (reference sequence). The germline V and J ends were trimmed by 0 bases and 5 bases, with 6 bases remaining between them. CDR3 DNA: TGTGCCAGCAGCTTAGCGGGGGGAGATACGCAGTATTTT. Protein product: CASSLAGGDTQYF.

The table lists this clone with a count of one. This chain connects TRBV11-2 to TRBJ2-5, with 9 bases matching TRBD2. V gave up 2 bases and J gave up 3 bases; unmatched junction bases: 4. CDR3 length: 15 amino acids. Per germline, CDR1 SGHAT and CDR2 FQNNGV. The CDR3 here is CASSLRLADKETQYF. CDR3 DNA sequence: TGTGCCAGCAGCTTACGACTAGCGGACAAAGAGACCCAGTACTTC.

This clone came up many times. The rearrangement links TRBV5-6 to TRBJ1-3; the match to TRBD1 covers 9 bases. The CDR3 totals 14 residues. V shed 3 bases, J shed 2 bases, and the junction held 0 bases outside the gene matches. The germline gives CDR1 SGHDT, CDR2 YYEEEE. CDR3 coding DNA: TGTGCCAGCAGCTGGACAGGGGCTGGAAACACCATATATTTT. Translation gives CASSWTGAGNTIYF.

The chain employs TRBV5-1 and TRBJ1-1, with 7 bases identical to TRBD1. This CDR3 is built from 15 residues. CDR1 and CDR2 from the germline V gene are SGHRS and YFSETQ. V lost 4 bases to trimming and J lost 3 bases; unmatched junction nucleotides: 9. The CDR3 region is CASSGRTGDDTEAFF. The CDR3 region has the DNA TGCGCCAGCAGCGGGCGTACAGGGGACGACACTGAAGCTTTCTTT.

The chain recombines TRBV6-2 or TRBV6-3 with TRBJ2-1; no reliable D call. V was trimmed by 4 bases and J by 4 bases, leaving 8 bases between them. The CDR3 extends over 13 amino acids. CDR1 and CDR2 (germline): MNHEY, SVGEGT. CDR3 nucleotide sequence: TGTGCCAGCAGTTTCGAGGATTACAATGAGCAGTTCTTC. This codes for CASSFEDYNEQFF.

The chain combines TRBV2 with TRBJ1-5; the D gene is possibly TRBD1 (6 bases). The V end was cut by 5 bases, the J end by 0 bases, with 11 bases between. Per germline, CDR1 SNHLY and CDR2 FYNNEI. The CDR3 covers 15 residues. Written as DNA, the CDR3 is TGTGCCAGCAGTACCCGACAGGATAGCAATCAGCCCCAGCATTTT. It yields the protein CASSTRQDSNQPQHF.

This clone has more than one count but fewer than ten. This chain links TRBV19 with TRBJ2-5, with a possible D match to TRBD1 (6 bases). Trimming stripped 6 bases from V and 5 bases from J, with 19 bases between. Germline CDR1 reads LNHDA; CDR2 reads SQIVND (reference sequence). CDR3 length equals 15 residues. CDR3: CASSDVLGAIETQYF. Written as DNA, the CDR3 is TGTGCCAGTAGCGATGTGTTGGGGGCGATTGAGACCCAGTACTTC.

The V and J genes are TRBV3-1 (or the pseudogene TRBV3-2) and TRBJ1-2; D possibly corresponds to TRBD1 (5 bases). CDR1 is LGHDT and CDR2 is YNNKEL in the germline V gene (reference sequence). The CDR3 is 14 residues long. With 6 bases removed from V and 4 bases from J, the gap between germline ends came to 15 bases. This CDR3 is CASSPNQGGYGYTF. In nucleotides, the CDR3 is TGTGCCAGCAGTCCCAATCAGGGCGGCTATGGCTACACCTTC.

This chain connects TRBV6-1 to TRBJ2-1; possibly TRBD2 for D (6 bases). This CDR3 has 16 amino acids. V gave up 1 base and J gave up 1 base, with 11 bases separating them. Germline V gene lookup returns CDR1 MNHNS and CDR2 SASEGT. The CDR3 coding sequence is TGTGCCAGCAGTGAAGACGGGGGTGGGTCCTACAATGAGCAGTTCTTC. It specifies CASSEDGGGSYNEQFF.

The rearrangement uses TRBV19 and TRBJ1-1, with 8 bases fitting TRBD1. This CDR3 spans 16 amino acids. The V and J ends lost 5 bases and 3 bases, in that order; junction bases with no gene match: 11. Germline CDR1 LNHDA, CDR2 SQIVND (reference sequence). Here the CDR3 reads CASSPWTGIGDTEAFF. The CDR3 DNA sequence: TGTGCCAGTAGTCCCTGGACAGGGATTGGGGACACTGAAGCTTTCTTT.

The chain combines TRBV28 with TRBJ1-2, with D unclear. CDR1 and CDR2 from the germline V gene are MDHEN and SYDVKM. V was shortened by 5 bases and J by 7 bases, with 11 bases between the two germline ends. This CDR3 has 12 residues. The CDR3 bases are TGTGCCAGCAGTCCCCGGGTGGGTGGCTACACCTTC. This sequence encodes CASSPRVGGYTF.

The genes are TRBV18 and TRBJ1-2, with 8 bases lining up with TRBD1. The CDR3 has 15 residues. Trimming at V came to 4 bases and at J to 6 bases, leaving 10 bases not matched to a gene. Germline assignment: CDR1 KGHSH and CDR2 LQKENI. The CDR3 is CASSQGQGGLDGYTF. The CDR3 DNA sequence: TGTGCCAGCTCACAAGGACAGGGAGGGTTGGATGGCTACACCTTC. Full variable domain (missing parts from reference TRBV18 and TRBJ1-2): NAGVMQNPRHLVRRRGQEARLRCSPMKGHSHVYWYRQLPEEGLKFMVYLQKENIIDESGMPKERFSAEFPKEGPSILRIQQVVRGDSAAYFCASSQGQGGLDGYTFGSGTRLTVV.